This T cell receptor (beta chain) was sequenced during a study of T-cell reconstitution after alpha-beta-depleted transplantation in children. General study findings and limits: At the one-year point after transplant, T-cell counts and TCRbeta diversity were found to come mostly from T cells that had been newly produced.

Preparation of the TCRbeta library used unique molecular identifiers. One entry per CDR3 protein, called by TCRdb with MiXCR from the PCR reads. Of almost 250,000 distinct CDR3 sequences detected, about a quarter appear once; the ten largest clones hold roughly 2.5%. On this clonotype itself: Its specificity is not known.

This CDR3 has 15 amino acids. The V segment lost 6 bases and the J segment 6 bases; nucleotides outside the gene matches: 3. CDR1 and CDR2 from the germline V gene are SGHRS and YFSETQ. Sequences were derived from PBMCs, sampled before TCRalphabeta/CD19-depleted stem cell transplant. This clonotype was obtained from a girl aged 2-10 years with Fanconi anemia, due to receive a stem cell transplant. This chain links TRBV5-1 with TRBJ2-2; TRBD2 matches 15 bases. The CDR3 bases are TGCGCCAGCATCGGACTAGCGGGAGGGCCCGGGGAGCTGTTTTTT. Protein sequence: CASIGLAGGPGELFF.